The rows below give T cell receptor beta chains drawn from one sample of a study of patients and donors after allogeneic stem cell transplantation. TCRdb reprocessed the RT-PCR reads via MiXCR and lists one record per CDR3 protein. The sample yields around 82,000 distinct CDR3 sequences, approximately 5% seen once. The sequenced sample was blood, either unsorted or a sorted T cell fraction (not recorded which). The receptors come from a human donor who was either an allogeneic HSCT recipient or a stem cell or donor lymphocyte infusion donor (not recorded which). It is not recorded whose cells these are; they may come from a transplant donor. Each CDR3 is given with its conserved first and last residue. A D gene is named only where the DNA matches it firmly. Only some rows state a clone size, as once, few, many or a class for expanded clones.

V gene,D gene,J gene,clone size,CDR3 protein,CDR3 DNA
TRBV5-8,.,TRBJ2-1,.,CASSYGTDHNEQFF,TGTGCCAGCAGCTACGGGACGGACCACAATGAGCAGTTCTTC
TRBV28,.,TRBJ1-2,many,CASRTSYGYTF,TGTGCCAGCAGGACATCCTATGGCTACACCTTC
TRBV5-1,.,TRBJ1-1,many,CASSWRLNTEAFF,TGCGCCAGCAGCTGGAGGCTGAACACTGAAGCTTTCTTT
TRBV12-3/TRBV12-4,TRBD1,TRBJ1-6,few,CASSLGRGDSPLHF,TGTGCCAGCAGTTTGGGCAGGGGGGATTCACCCCTCCACTTT
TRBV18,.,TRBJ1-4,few,CASSPSGLSVEKLFF,TGTGCCAGCTCACCTTCCGGGTTAAGTGTTGAAAAACTGTTTTTT
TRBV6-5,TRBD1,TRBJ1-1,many,CASSLQGAYTEAFF,TGTGCCAGCAGTTTGCAGGGGGCGTACACTGAAGCTTTCTTT
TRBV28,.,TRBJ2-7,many,CASIPGQSAGEQYF,TGTGCCAGCATTCCGGGGCAGTCTGCCGGCGAGCAGTACTTC
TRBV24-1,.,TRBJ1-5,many,CATSDLGRTQPQHF,TGTGCCACCAGTGATTTGGGACGCACGCAGCCCCAGCATTTT
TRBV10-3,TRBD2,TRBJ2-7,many,CATAGGIYEQYF,TGTGCCACCGCGGGGGGGATTTACGAGCAGTACTTC
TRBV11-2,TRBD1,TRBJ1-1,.,CASRAVNRGEAEAFF,TGTGCCAGCAGGGCAGTCAACAGGGGAGAGGCTGAAGCTTTCTTT
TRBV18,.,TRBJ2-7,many,CASSPGRGGEQYF,TGTGCCAGCTCACCAGGTCGGGGAGGCGAGCAGTACTTC
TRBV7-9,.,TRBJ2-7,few,CASSSRRDYYEQYF,TGTGCCAGCAGCTCTCGCCGAGACTACTACGAGCAGTACTTC
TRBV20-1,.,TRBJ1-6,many,CSARPTIWGSPLHF,TGCAGTGCTAGACCGACCATATGGGGTTCACCCCTCCACTTT
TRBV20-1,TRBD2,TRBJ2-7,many,CSAGGLADFSYEQYF,TGCAGTGCTGGGGGACTAGCGGATTTCTCCTACGAGCAGTACTTC
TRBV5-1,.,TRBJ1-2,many,CASSLTADYGYTF,TGCGCCAGCAGCTTAACGGCAGACTATGGCTACACCTTC
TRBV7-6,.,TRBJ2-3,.,CASNSGQGFNTQYF,TGTGCCAGCAACAGCGGGCAGGGTTTTAATACGCAGTATTTT
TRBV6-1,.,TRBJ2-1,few,CASSGPELASSYNEQFF,TGTGCCAGCAGTGGTCCCGAGCTAGCGAGCTCCTACAATGAGCAGTTCTTC
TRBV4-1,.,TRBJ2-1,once,CASSLRDLSNEQFF,TGCGCCAGCAGCTTAAGGGACCTGAGCAATGAGCAGTTCTTC